This T cell receptor beta chain derives from a study of T cell repertoires in ileal Crohn's disease. TCRB immunosequencing input was approximately 450 nanograms of biopsy DNA per sample. TCRdb's copy holds only in-frame clones and misses some; the assay was immunoSEQ multiplex PCR. This repertoire shows some 10,000 clones, about four fifths found once; its top ten account for roughly an eighth. CDR3 length equals 15 residues. The trim removed 5 bases at V and 3 bases at J, leaving 9 bases unmatched. Germline assignment: CDR1 MNHEY and CDR2 SVGAGI. A note on this clone: The antigen is undetermined.

Study conclusions and caveats: Mucosal expansions were suggested to be mainly CD8 T cells. The median delay to postoperative endoscopy was about 7 months.

Regarding time point: neoterminal ileum biopsy at postoperative endoscopy, about 6 months after surgery. Adults with ileal or ileocolonic Crohn's disease and an indication for resection were eligible. The sequencing input was ileal tissue. The clonotype comes from an adult with Crohn's disease. The rearrangement uses TRBV6-5 and TRBJ2-5; 7 bases map to TRBD1. CDR3 in amino acids: CASSNLDREEETQYF. The CDR3 DNA sequence: TGTGCCAGCAGTAACCTAGACAGGGAAGAAGAGACCCAGTACTTC.